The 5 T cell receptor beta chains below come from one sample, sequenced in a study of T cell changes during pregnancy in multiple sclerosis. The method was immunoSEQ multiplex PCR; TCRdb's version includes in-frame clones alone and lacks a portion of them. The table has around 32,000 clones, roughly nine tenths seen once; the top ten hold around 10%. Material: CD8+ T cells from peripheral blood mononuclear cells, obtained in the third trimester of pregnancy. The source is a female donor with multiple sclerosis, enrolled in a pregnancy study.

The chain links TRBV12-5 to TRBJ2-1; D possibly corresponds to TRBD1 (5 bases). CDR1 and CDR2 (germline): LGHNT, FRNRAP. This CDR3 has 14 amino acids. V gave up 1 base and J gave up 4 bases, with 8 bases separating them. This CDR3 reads CASGLEGLYNEQFF. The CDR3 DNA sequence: TGTGCTAGTGGTTTGGAGGGGCTTTACAATGAGCAGTTCTTC.

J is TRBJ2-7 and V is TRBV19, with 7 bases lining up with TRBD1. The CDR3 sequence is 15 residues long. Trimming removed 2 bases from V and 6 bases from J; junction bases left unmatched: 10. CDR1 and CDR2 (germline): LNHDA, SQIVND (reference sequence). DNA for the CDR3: TGTGCCAGTAGTATATCCCCTTTGGACAGGCGCGAGCAGTACTTC. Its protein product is CASSISPLDRREQYF. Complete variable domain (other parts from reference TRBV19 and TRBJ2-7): DGGITQSPKYLFRKEGQNVTLSCEQNLNHDAMYWYRQDPGQGLRLIYYSQIVNDFQKGDIAEGYSVSREKKESFPLTVTSAQKNPTAFYLCASSISPLDRREQYFGPGTRLTVT.

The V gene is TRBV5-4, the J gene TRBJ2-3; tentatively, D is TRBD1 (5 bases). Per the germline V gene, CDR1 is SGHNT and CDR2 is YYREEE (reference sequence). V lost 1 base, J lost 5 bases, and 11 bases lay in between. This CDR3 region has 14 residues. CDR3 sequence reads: CASSLNGRGDTQYF. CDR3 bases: TGTGCCAGCAGCTTGAATGGTAGGGGAGATACGCAGTATTTT. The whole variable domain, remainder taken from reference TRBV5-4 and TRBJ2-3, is ETGVTQSPTHLIKTRGQQVTLRCSSQSGHNTVSWYQQALGQGPQFIFQYYREEENGRGNFPPRFSGLQFPNYSSELNVNALELDDSALYLCASSLNGRGDTQYFGPGTRLTVL.

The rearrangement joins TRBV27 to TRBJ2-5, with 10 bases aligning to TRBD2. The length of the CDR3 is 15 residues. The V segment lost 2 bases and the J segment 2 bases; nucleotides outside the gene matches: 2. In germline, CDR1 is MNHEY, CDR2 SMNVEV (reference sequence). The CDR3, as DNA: TGTGCCAGCAGTTTACTAGCGGGAGCGCAAGAGACCCAGTACTTC. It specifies CASSLLAGAQETQYF.

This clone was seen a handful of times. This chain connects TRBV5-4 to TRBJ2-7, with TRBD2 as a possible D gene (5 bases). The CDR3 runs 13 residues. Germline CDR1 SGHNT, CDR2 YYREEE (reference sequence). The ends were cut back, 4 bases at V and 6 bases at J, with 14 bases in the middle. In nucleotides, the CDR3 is TGTGCCAGCAGCCGCCGGGAAGGTACCGAGCAGTACTTC. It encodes CASSRREGTEQYF.